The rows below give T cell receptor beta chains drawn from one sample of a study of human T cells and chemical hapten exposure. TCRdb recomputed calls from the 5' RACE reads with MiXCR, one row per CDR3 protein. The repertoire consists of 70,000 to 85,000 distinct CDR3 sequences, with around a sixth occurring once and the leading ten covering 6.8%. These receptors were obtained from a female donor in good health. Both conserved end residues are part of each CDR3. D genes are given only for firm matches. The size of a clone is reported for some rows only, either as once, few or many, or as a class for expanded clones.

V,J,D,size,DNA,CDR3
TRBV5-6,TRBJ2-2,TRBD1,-,TGTGCCAGCAGCCCTACAGGGGCGCCGAACACCGGGGAGCTGTTTTTT,CASSPTGAPNTGELFF
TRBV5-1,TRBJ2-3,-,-,TGCGCCAGCAGCTTGGCGGACTCTTCCACAGATACGCAGTATTTT,CASSLADSSTDTQYF
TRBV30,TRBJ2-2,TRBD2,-,TGTGCCTGGAGTGTACGACTAGCGGGAAGGGTCGGGGAGCTGTTTTTT,CAWSVRLAGRVGELFF
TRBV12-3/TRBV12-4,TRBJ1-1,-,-,TGTGCCAGCAGTTTTGCCGGGTTCGACACTGAAGCTTTCTTT,CASSFAGFDTEAFF
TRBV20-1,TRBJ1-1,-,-,TGCAGTGCTAGAGATTGGAGGAACACTGAAGCTTTCTTT,CSARDWRNTEAFF
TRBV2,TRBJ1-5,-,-,TGTGCCAGCAATGGGGGGGCAACGGGCAATCAGCCCCAGCATTTT,CASNGGATGNQPQHF
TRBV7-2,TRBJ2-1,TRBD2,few,TGTGCCAGCAGCTCACAGTGGGGGGGGTCCTACAATGAGCAGTTCTTC,CASSSQWGGSYNEQFF
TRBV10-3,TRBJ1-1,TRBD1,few,TGTGCCATCCGACAGGGGGACTTGTACACTGAAGCTTTCTTT,CAIRQGDLYTEAFF
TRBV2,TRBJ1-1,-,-,TGTGCCAGCACAAGAAGGGGGGGTCGTAACACTGAAGCTTTCTTT,CASTRRGGRNTEAFF
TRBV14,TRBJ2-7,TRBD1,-,TGTGCCAGCAGCCAAAAAGGGACAGGGTCCTACGAGCAGTACTTC,CASSQKGTGSYEQYF
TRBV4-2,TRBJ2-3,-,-,TGTGCCAGCAGCCAAGAATTTGGCGGGCTCACAGATACGCAGTATTTT,CASSQEFGGLTDTQYF
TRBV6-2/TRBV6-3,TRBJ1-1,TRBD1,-,TGTGCCAGCAGTTCCGGGACAGGGCTGAACACTGAAGCTTTCTTT,CASSSGTGLNTEAFF
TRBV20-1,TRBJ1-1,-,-,TGCAGTGCTGGGGCAGGGGACACTGAAGCTTTCTTT,CSAGAGDTEAFF
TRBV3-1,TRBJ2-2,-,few,TGTGCCAGCAGCCATAGGGCCGGGGAGCTGTTTTTT,CASSHRAGELFF
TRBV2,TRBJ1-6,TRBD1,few,TGTGCCAGCGAGGGGGCTTTGTTTTCACCCCTCCACTTT,CASEGALFSPLHF
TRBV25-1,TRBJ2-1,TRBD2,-,TGTGCCAGCAGTGAATATCCCCTAGCGGGAGGCAAGAGCTCCTACAATGAGCAGTTCTTC,CASSEYPLAGGKSSYNEQFF
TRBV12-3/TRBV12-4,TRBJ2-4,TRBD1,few,TGTGCCAGCAGTTTGGGTCAGGGACAGGGAAACATTCAGTACTTC,CASSLGQGQGNIQYF
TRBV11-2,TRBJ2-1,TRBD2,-,TGTGCCAGCAGCTTAGAAGCGGGAGGGCCCAATGAGCAGTTCTTC,CASSLEAGGPNEQFF
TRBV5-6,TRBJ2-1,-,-,TGTGCCAGCAGCTTGGGCGTTGCTTACAATGAGCAGTTCTTC,CASSLGVAYNEQFF
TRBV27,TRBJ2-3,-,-,TGTGCCAGCAGTGTCGGGTTGAGATTATATACGCAGTATTTT,CASSVGLRLYTQYF
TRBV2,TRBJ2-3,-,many,TGTGCCAGCAGTACGGGACAAACGTACACAGATACGCAGTATTTT,CASSTGQTYTDTQYF
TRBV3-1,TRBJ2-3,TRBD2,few,TGTGCCAGCAGCCCAACTGCGGGGGGCAGCACAGATACGCAGTATTTT,CASSPTAGGSTDTQYF
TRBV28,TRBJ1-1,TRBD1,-,TGTGCCAGCAGCCCAGGGGGGCGGTTTGCAGCTTTCTTT,CASSPGGRFAAFF
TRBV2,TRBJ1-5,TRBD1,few,TGTGCCAGCAGTGTTGGACAGGGGGTCAATCAGCCCCAGCATTTT,CASSVGQGVNQPQHF
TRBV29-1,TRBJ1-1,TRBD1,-,TGCAGCGTTACCCGACAGGGGGACACTGAAGCTTTCTTT,CSVTRQGDTEAFF
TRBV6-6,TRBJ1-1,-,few,TGTGCCAGCATGAGGAGGAGGCCGAACACTGAAGCTTTCTTT,CASMRRRPNTEAFF
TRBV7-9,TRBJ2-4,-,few,TGTGCCAGCAGCCTCCCAGCGGGCGGAGACATTCAGTACTTC,CASSLPAGGDIQYF
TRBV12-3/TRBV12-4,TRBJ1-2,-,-,TGTGCCACCTACTCCGCGTTAAAGTATGGCTACACCTTC,CATYSALKYGYTF
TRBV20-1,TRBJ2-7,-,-,TGCAGTGCAATAAATGGGGACATGGGGTCCCGGGGAGTAACATCCTACGAGCAGTACTTC,CSAINGDMGSRGVTSYEQYF
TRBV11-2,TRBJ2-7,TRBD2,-,TGTGCCAGCAGCTTAGATCCTAGCGGGGTTACGGGGCAGTACTTC,CASSLDPSGVTGQYF
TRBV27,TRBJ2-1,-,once,TGTGCCAGCAGTCCCGCAATTGGGGGAGGGGGAATTTACAATGAGCAGTTCTTC,CASSPAIGGGGIYNEQFF
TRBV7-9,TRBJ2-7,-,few,TGTGCCAGCAGCTTAGTGACAACTGACTACGAGCAGTACTTC,CASSLVTTDYEQYF
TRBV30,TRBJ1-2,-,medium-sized,TGTGCCTGGAGTCCCAACCTTTATGACACTTTAAATGAGGTCTACACCTTC,CAWSPNLYDTLNEVYTF
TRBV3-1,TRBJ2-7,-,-,TGTGCCAGCAGCCAAGACAGATTCTACGAGCAGTACTTC,CASSQDRFYEQYF
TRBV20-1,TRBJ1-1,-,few,TGCAGTGCTTGGGTTAACACTGAAGCTTTCTTT,CSAWVNTEAFF
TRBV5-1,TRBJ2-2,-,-,TGCGCCAGCAGCTTGTCGGGGGAACTCACCGGGGAGCTGTTTTTT,CASSLSGELTGELFF
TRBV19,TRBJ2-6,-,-,TGTGCCAGTAGTCCGGGAACGACCCGCACCTCTGGGGCCAACGTCCTGACTTTC,CASSPGTTRTSGANVLTF